Sequencing of this T cell receptor beta chain was carried out in a study of blood T cell repertoires in COVID-19. The V end lost 1 base, the J end lost 5 bases, and 11 bases lay between the germline ends. Germline CDR1 reads SNHLY; CDR2 reads FYNNEI. The length of the CDR3 is 14 residues. Assay: immunoSEQ multiplex PCR; the TCRdb copy retains only in-frame clones and omits some. The sample shows roughly 28,000 clones, roughly 87% of them seen only once. The V gene is TRBV2, the J gene TRBJ1-1; the D gene is possibly TRBD1 (6 bases). This receptor was taken from a human donor with acute or convalescent COVID-19. The donor label of this sample is uncertain. The specimen was peripheral blood. CDR3 bases: TGTGCCAGCAGTGAAGGGACAGCGTGGACTGAAGCTTTCTTT. Encoded protein: CASSEGTAWTEAFF.